This passage covers 8 T cell receptor beta chains from one sample sequenced in a study of beta chain features in type 1 diabetes. Study-wide results and limits: TCRB CDR3s from Type 1 diabetes patients were moderately but significantly shorter in all four CD4+ subsets.

Reverse transcribing all isolated RNA meant expressed TCRB transcripts were sequenced. Sequenced by immunoSEQ multiplex PCR; TCRdb stores in-frame clones only, minus some. The sample has about 340,000 clones; approximately 9.9% are singletons. Their antigens remain unidentified. Sequencing was done on a sample of central memory CD4+ T cells from blood. Every receptor here comes from a man aged 30-40 years with type 1 diabetes.

Here the CDR3 DNA reads TGCGCCAGCTATGGCAGGGCCAACACTGAAGCTTTCTTT. Translated, it gives CASYGRANTEAFF. The genes are TRBV5-1 and TRBJ1-1; perhaps TRBD1 as D (5 bases). CDR1 is SGHRS and CDR2 is YFSETQ in the germline V gene. V lost 7 bases to trimming and J lost 2 bases, with 12 bases between them. CDR3 length equals 13 residues.

V is TRBV9 and J is TRBJ2-3; maybe TRBD2 (6 bases). CDR1 SGDLS and CDR2 YYNGEE come from the germline V gene. Trimming shortened V by 4 bases and J by 4 bases, and 22 bases separated the two germline ends. This CDR3 is 17 amino acids long. Here the CDR3 reads CASSPLGGIQEADTQYF. Here the CDR3 DNA reads TGTGCCAGCAGCCCCCTCGGAGGGATACAGGAAGCAGATACGCAGTATTTT.

This clone showed up just a few times. The chain uses TRBV29-1 and TRBJ2-7; D may correspond to TRBD1 or TRBD2 (5 bases each). The V and J ends lost 3 bases and 10 bases respectively, with 16 bases between them. The CDR3 covers 12 residues. CDR1 is SQVTM and CDR2 is ANQGSEA in the germline V gene. CDR3 bases: TGCAGCGTTGAGGGGGTTGGGGCTGTACAGTACTTC. It specifies CSVEGVGAVQYF.

This rearrangement joins TRBV6-1 to TRBJ1-5; D not certain. Trimming removed 1 base from V and 4 bases from J, with 5 bases in between. Germline V gives CDR1 MNHNS, CDR2 SASEGT. This CDR3 spans 13 amino acids. The CDR3 spells CASSEERNQPQHF. The CDR3 DNA is TGTGCCAGCAGTGAAGAACGTAATCAGCCCCAGCATTTT.

The chain uses TRBV7-2 and TRBJ1-1; D unresolved. Germline CDR1 is SGHTA and CDR2 is FQGNSA. The CDR3 is made up of 14 amino acids. V lost 5 bases to trimming and J lost 0 bases, with 10 bases between them. CDR3 region: CASSKSRLNTEAFF. The CDR3 DNA is TGTGCCAGCAGCAAAAGCCGACTGAACACTGAAGCTTTCTTT. Full variable domain (missing parts from reference TRBV7-2 and TRBJ1-1): GAGVSQSPSNKVTEKGKDVELRCDPISGHTALYWYRQSLGQGLEFLIYFQGNSAPDKSGLPSDRFSAERTGGSVSTLTIQRTQQEDSAVYLCASSKSRLNTEAFFGQGTRLTVV.

This clone appeared a few times. This chain uses TRBV29-1 with TRBJ1-6; 7 nucleotides agree with TRBD1. V lost 4 bases to trimming and J lost 2 bases; unmatched junction nucleotides: 2. Germline V gene lookup returns CDR1 SQVTM and CDR2 ANQGSEA. The CDR3 totals 14 residues. CDR3 bases: TGCAGCGTTGGAGGGGGCACCTATAATTCACCCCTCCACTTT. Translating gives CSVGGGTYNSPLHF.

This clone was seen a handful of times. The V and J genes are TRBV7-9 and TRBJ1-2, with TRBD1 identical over 9 bases. The germline gives CDR1 SEHNR, CDR2 FQNEAQ (reference sequence). The CDR3 is made up of 14 amino acids. V gave up 5 bases and J gave up 5 bases; unmatched junction bases: 6. In DNA form, the CDR3 reads TGTGCCAGCAGCAAGAAGGGACAGGGATATGGCTACACCTTC. This codes for CASSKKGQGYGYTF.

This clone was counted at least ten times. The rearrangement uses TRBV14 and TRBJ2-2; a possible D gene is TRBD1 (7 bases). Trimming pared 1 base from V and 4 bases from J, leaving 10 bases between. This CDR3 has 15 residues. The V gene's germline CDR1 is SGHDN and CDR2 FVKESK. Written as DNA, the CDR3 is TGTGCCAGCAGCCAAGGACAGGGAGGCACCGGGGAGCTGTTTTTT. It is translated as CASSQGQGGTGELFF. The whole variable domain, remainder taken from reference TRBV14 and TRBJ2-2, is EAGVTQFPSHSVIEKGQTVTLRCDPISGHDNLYWYRRVMGKEIKFLLHFVKESKQDESGMPNNRFLAERTGGTYSTLKVQPAELEDSGVYFCASSQGQGGTGELFFGEGSRLTVL.